This TCR beta chain originates from a study of cytomegalovirus exposure and HLA in healthy donors. Generated by immunoSEQ multiplex PCR, the TCRdb table keeps only in-frame clones and is missing some. The repertoire holds 150,000 to 200,000 clones, with 84% as singletons. This clone was observed a single time. The length of the CDR3 is 16 residues. CDR1 and CDR2 (germline): SGHKS, YYEKEE (reference sequence). V lost 0 bases and J 7 bases, leaving 20 bases between the germline ends. This receptor was identified in a man between 18 and 35 years old in good health and CMV-seropositive. The genes are TRBV5-5 and TRBJ2-7; perhaps TRBD1 as D (7 bases). The specimen sequenced was PBMCs. The CDR3 spells CASSLVPGGSLKEQYF. For the CDR3, the DNA is TGTGCCAGCAGCTTGGTCCCAGGGGGGTCATTAAAGGAGCAGTACTTC.